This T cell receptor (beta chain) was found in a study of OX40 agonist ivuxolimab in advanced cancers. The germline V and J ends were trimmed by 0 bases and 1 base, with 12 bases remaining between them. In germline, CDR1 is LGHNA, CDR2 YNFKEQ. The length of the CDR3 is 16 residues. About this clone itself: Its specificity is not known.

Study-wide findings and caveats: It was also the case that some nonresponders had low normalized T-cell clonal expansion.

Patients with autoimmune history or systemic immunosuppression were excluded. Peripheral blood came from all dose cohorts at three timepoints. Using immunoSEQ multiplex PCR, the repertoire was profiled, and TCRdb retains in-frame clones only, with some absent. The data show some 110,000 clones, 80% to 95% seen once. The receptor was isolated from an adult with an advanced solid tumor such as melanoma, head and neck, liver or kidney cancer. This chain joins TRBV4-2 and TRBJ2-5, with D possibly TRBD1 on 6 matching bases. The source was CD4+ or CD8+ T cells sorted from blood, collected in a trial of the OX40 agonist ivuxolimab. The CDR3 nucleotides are TGTGCCAGCAGCCAAGATTTACAGGGCGGCCAAGAGACCCAGTACTTC. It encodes CASSQDLQGGQETQYF.